This T cell receptor (beta chain) was identified in a study of T-cell memory formation after mild COVID-19 (dated by TCRdb to 2020 to 2022). Regarding the research as a whole: TCR sequence clusters from the two donors were found to be largely donor specific. Two young, previously healthy adult volunteers, one female and one male, were included in the cohort. In a couple of donors, T-cell clones that expanded and contracted after mild COVID-19 were tracked by sequencing TCRalpha and TCRbeta repertoires over time.

In this sample, this clonotype turned up a few times. Its antigen has not been determined. It has no much larger one-base neighbor in the sample; base qualities were not kept. PBMCs were isolated by Ficoll-Paque density gradient centrifugation. General findings and caveats noted by the study authors: Some responding clones were detected in pre-infection memory, which suggested that pre-existing cross-reactive memory T cells had joined the SARS-CoV-2 response. Contracting CD4+ clones were located mainly in the CM and EM memory subsets, whereas CD8+ clones were found to be enriched in EMRA. Only a couple of mild cases were covered in the study, and larger cohorts including severe cases with pre-infection samples were considered necessary. Clones contracting from day 15 to 85 had balanced CD4/CD8 phenotypes, while a second wave expanding from day 15 to 37 was biased towards CD4+. SARS-CoV-2 specificity was not confirmed for the second-wave clones peaking on day 37.

Measured from the cysteine to the phenylalanine, the CDR3 is 10 residues long. Only CDR3 DNA is held: 30 bases, read in frame from base 1. Sequenced using an Illumina NovaSeq 6000. TCRalpha and TCRbeta cDNA libraries were built by 5'RACE with constant-segment primers, adding sample barcodes and unique molecular identifiers. Trizol reagent was used to extract RNA from every sample. Library amplification was performed in two PCR steps, and a second sample barcode and Illumina TruSeq adapters were introduced in the second step. The libraries were sequenced on an Illumina NovaSeq using 2 x 150 bp paired-end reads. Per the original workflow: With migec v1.2.7, reads were demultiplexed and then collapsed into UMI-guided consensus sequences. With mixcr v2.1.11, UMI consensuses were aligned to TRA and TRB V and J templates and assembled into clonotypes. Clonotypes were classified as expanded or contracted when called significant by both edgeR and NoisET, with noise models trained on biological replicates. For edgeR calls, the thresholds were a false discovery rate-adjusted p below 0.01 and a log2 fold-change of 1. As an exploratory analysis of dynamics, PCA with hierarchical clustering was applied to max-normalized trajectories of the 1000 most abundant clonotypes. Each responding clone was given a CD4 or CD8 phenotype based on the CD4+ and CD8+ repertoires, which had been sequenced separately. In-frame beta chains were kept once TCRdb had trimmed the public reads at Q25 with fastp and called clones with MiXCR. Every CDR3 protein is listed once, alongside the most common genes and DNA of its rows. These V and J calls are TCRdb output, not the study's own analysis. This sample gives about 270,000 distinct CDR3 sequences in total; roughly 17% of them show up just once. The top ten clonotypes cover 20% to 25% of the sample.

The receptor's source is a man younger than 35 who had mild COVID-19 (a few samples of this study predate the infection). The sample titles of this study are shuffled in the database, so cell type and time point are left out; the donor was told from shared clones. The V and J segments used are TRBV21-1 and TRBJ2-7. TRBV21-1 is shown as a pseudogene. The material sequenced was PBMCs or a T cell subset sorted from them (not recorded which). CDR3 reads: CATLWYEQYF. In nucleotides, the sequence is TGTGCCACCCTTTGGTACGAGCAGTACTTC.